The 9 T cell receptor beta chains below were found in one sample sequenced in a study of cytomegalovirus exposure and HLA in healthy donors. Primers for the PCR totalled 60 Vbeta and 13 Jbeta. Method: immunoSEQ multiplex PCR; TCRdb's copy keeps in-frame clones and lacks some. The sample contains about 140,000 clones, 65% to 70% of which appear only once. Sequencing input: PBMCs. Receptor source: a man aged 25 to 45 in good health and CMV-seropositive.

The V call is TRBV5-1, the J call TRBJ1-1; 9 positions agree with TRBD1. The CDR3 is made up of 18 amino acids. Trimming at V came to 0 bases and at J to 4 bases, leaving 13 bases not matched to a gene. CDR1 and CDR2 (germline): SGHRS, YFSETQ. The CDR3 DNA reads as TGCGCCAGCAGCTTGGACTGGACAGGGGCGGATATTGGCACTGAAGCTTTCTTT. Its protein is CASSLDWTGADIGTEAFF. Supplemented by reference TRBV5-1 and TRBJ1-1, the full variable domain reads KAGVTQTPRYLIKTRGQQVTLSCSPISGHRSVSWYQQTPGQGLQFLFEYFSETQRNKGNFPGRFSGRQFSNSRSEMNVSTLELGDSALYLCASSLDWTGADIGTEAFFGQGTRLTVV.

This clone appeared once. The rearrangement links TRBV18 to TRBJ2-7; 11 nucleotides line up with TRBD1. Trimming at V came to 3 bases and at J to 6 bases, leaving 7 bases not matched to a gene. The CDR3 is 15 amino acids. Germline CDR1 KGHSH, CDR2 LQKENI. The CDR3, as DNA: TGTGCCAGCTCACCTTCGGACAGGGGGCCGGTCGAGCAGTACTTC. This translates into CASSPSDRGPVEQYF.

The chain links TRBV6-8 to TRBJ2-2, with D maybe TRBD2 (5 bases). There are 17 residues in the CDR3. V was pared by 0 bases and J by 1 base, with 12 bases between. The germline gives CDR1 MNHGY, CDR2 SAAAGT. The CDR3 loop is CASSYSPGLRNTGELFF. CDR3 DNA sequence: TGTGCCAGCAGTTACTCCCCCGGACTTCGGAACACCGGGGAGCTGTTTTTT.

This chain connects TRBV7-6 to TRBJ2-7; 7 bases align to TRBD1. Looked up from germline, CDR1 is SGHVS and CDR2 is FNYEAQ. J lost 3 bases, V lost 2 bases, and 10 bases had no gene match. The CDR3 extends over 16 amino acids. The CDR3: CASSLKRTGEIYEQYF. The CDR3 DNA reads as TGTGCCAGCAGCTTAAAGCGAACAGGGGAGATCTACGAGCAGTACTTC.

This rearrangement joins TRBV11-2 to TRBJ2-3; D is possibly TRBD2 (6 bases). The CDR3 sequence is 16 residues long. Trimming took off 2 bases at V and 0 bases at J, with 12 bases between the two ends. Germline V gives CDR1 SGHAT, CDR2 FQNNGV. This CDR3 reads CASSLPSDRSTDTQYF. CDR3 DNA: TGTGCCAGCAGCTTACCTAGCGATCGTAGCACAGATACGCAGTATTTT.

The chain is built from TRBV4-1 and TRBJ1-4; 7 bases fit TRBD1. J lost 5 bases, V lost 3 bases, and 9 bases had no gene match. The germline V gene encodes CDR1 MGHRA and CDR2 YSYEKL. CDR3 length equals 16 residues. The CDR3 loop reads CASSQPVRGQNEKLFF. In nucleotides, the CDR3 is TGCGCCAGCAGCCAGCCTGTACGGGGACAGAATGAAAAACTGTTTTTT.

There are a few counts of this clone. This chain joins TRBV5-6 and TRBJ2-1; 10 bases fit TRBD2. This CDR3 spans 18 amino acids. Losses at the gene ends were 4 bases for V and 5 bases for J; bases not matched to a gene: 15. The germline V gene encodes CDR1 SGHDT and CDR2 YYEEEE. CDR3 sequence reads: CASSPRPLLAGGNNEQFF. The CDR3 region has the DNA TGTGCCAGCAGCCCGCGACCCCTCTTAGCGGGAGGAAACAATGAGCAGTTCTTC. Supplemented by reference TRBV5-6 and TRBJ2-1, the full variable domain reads DAGVTQSPTHLIKTRGQQVTLRCSPKSGHDTVSWYQQALGQGPQFIFQYYEEEERQRGNFPDRFSGHQFPNYSSELNVNALLLGDSALYLCASSPRPLLAGGNNEQFFGPGTRLTVL.

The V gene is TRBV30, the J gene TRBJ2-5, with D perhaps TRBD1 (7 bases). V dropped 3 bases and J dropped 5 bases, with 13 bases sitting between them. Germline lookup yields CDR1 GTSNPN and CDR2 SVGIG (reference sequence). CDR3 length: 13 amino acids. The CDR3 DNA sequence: TGTGCCTGGAGGGGCAGGGGGAGGGAGACCCAGTACTTC. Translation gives CAWRGRGRETQYF. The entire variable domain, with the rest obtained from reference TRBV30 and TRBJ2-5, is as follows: SQTIHQWPATLVQPVGSPLSLECTVEGTSNPNLYWYRQAAGRGLQLLFYSVGIGQISSEVPQNLSASRPQDRQFILSSKKLLLSDSGFYLCAWRGRGRETQYFGPGTRLLVL.

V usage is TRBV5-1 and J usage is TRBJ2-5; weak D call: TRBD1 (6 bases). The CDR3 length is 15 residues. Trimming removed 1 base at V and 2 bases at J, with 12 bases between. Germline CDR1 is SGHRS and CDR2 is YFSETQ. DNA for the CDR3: TGCGCCAGCAGCTTGTCAGGGGCGAAGCAAGAGACCCAGTACTTC. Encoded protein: CASSLSGAKQETQYF.